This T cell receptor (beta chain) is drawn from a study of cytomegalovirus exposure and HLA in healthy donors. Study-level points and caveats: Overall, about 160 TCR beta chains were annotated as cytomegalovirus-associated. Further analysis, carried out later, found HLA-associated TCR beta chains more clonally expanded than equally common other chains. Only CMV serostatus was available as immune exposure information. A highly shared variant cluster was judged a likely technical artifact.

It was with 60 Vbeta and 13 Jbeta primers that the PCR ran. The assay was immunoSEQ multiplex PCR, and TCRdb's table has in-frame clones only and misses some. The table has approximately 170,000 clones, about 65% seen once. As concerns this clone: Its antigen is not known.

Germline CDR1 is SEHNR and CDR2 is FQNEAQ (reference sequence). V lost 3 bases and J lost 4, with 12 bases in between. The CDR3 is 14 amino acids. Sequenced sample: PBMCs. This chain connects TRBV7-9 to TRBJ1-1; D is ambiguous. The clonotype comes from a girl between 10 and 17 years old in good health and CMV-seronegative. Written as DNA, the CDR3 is TGTGCCAGCAGCTTTCAACGCCAGATCACTGAAGCTTTCTTT. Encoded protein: CASSFQRQITEAFF.